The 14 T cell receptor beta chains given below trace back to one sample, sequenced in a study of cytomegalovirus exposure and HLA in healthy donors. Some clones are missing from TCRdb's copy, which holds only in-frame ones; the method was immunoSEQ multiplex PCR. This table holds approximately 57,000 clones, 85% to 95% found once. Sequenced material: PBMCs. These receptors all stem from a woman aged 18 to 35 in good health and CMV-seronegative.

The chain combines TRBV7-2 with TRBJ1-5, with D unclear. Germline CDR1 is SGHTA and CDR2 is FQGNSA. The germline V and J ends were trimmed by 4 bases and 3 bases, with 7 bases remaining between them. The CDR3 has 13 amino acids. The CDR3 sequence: CASSYRFNQPQHF. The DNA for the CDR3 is TGTGCCAGCAGCTACCGGTTCAATCAGCCCCAGCATTTT.

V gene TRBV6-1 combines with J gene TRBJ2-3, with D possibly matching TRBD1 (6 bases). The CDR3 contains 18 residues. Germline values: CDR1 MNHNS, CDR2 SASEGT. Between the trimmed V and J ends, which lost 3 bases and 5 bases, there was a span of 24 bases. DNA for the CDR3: TGTGCCAGCAGTGAGGGAGTTACAGGGTTCCCCGCCTTAGATACGCAGTATTTT. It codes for CASSEGVTGFPALDTQYF.

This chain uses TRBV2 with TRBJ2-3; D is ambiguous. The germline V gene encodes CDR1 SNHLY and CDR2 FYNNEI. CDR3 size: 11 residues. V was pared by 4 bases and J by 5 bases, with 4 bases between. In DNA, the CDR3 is TGTGCCAGCAGTGTACTAGATACGCAGTATTTT. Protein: CASSVLDTQYF.

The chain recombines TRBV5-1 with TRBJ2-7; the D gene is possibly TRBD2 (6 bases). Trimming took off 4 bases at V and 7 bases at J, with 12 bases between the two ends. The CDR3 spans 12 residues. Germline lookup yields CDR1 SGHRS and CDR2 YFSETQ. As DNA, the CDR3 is TGCGCCAGCAGCGCCGGAGGGGAAGAGCAGTACTTC. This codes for CASSAGGEEQYF.

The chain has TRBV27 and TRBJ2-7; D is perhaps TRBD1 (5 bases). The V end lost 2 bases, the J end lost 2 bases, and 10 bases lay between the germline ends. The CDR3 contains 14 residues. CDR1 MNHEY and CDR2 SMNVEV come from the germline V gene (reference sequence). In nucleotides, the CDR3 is TGTGCCAGCAGTTTAGTTTTAGGGGCCTACGAGCAGTACGTC. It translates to CASSLVLGAYEQYV.

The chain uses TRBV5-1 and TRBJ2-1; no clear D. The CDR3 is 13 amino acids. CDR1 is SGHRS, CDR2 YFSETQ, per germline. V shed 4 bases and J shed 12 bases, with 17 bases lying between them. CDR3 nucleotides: TGCGCCAGCAGCACCGACACCTCGCTCGGGCAGTTCTTC. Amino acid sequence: CASSTDTSLGQFF. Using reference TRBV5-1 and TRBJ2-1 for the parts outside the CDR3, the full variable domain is KAGVTQTPRYLIKTRGQQVTLSCSPISGHRSVSWYQQTPGQGLQFLFEYFSETQRNKGNFPGRFSGRQFSNSRSEMNVSTLELGDSALYLCASSTDTSLGQFFGPGTRLTVL.

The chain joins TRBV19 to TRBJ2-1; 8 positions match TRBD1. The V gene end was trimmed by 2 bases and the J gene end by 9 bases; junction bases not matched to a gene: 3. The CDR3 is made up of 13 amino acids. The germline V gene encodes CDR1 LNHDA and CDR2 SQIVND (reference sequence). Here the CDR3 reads CASSIQGAVEQFF. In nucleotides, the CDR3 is TGTGCCAGTAGTATACAGGGGGCTGTTGAGCAGTTCTTC.

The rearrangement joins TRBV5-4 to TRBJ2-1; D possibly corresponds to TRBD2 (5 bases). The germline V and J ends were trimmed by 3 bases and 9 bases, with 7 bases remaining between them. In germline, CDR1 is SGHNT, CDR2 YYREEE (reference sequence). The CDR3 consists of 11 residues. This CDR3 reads CASSWEFEQFF. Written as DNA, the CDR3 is TGTGCCAGCAGCTGGGAGTTTGAGCAGTTCTTC.

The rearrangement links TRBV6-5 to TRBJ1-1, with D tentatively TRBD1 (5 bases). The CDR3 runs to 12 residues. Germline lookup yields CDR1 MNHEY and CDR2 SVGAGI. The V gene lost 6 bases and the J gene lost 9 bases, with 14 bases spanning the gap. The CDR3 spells CASSLRGTKAFF. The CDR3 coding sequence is TGTGCCAGCAGCCTTAGGGGAACTAAAGCTTTCTTT.

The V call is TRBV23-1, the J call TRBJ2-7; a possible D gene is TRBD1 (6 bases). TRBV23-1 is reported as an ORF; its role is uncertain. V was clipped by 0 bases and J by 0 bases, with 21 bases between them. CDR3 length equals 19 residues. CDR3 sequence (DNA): TGCGCCAGCAGTCAATCTGGGCCCCGGGACACACAAAACTCCTACGAGCAGTACGTC. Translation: CASSQSGPRDTQNSYEQYV.

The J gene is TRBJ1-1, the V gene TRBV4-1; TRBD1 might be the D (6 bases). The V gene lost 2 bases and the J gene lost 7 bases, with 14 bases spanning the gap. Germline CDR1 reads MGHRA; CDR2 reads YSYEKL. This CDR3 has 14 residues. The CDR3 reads CASSQSTGRDEAFF. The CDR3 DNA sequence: TGCGCCAGCAGCCAATCTACAGGGAGGGATGAAGCTTTCTTT.

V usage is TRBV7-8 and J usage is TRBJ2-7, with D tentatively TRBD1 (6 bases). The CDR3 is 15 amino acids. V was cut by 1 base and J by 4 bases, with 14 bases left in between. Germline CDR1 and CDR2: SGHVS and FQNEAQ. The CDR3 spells CASSLVQGICYEQYV. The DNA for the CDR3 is TGTGCCAGCAGCTTAGTACAGGGTATTTGTTACGAGCAGTACGTC.

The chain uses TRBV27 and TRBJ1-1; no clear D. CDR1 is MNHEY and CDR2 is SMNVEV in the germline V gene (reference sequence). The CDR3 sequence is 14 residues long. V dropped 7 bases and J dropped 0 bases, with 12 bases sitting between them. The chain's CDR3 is CASIGGILNTEAFF. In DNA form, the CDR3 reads TGTGCCAGCATTGGAGGGATACTGAACACTGAAGCTTTCTTT.

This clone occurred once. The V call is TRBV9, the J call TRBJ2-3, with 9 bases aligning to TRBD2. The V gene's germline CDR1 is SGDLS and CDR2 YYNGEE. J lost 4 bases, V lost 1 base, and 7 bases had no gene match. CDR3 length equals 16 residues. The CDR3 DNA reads TGTGCCAGCAGCGTACGGGTAGCGGGGGACGCAGATACGCAGTATTTT. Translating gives CASSVRVAGDADTQYF.